A single sample is the source of the 10 T cell receptor beta chains below, sequenced in a study of cytomegalovirus exposure and HLA in healthy donors (dated by TCRdb to about 2017). Library preparation used the immunoSEQ multiplex PCR assay. The multiplex PCR relied on a mix of 60 forward primers for TCR Vbeta segments and 13 reverse primers for TCR Jbeta segments. TCRdb re-hosts the immuneACCESS table, in-frame sequences only. Its copies lack some clones; in the studies checked, an unresolved V gene accounts for under half of them, and the cause for the rest is not known. The sample profile shows approximately 110,000 clones; around three quarters of them were found once. Together, the top ten hold around 3.6% of the sample. The sequenced sample was PBMCs. The origin of the receptors is a man aged 40-49 years in good health and CMV-seronegative.

CDR3 bases: TGCGCCAGCAGCTTGGGGACAGGGGGCTGGTACGAGCAGTACTTC. This sequence encodes CASSLGTGGWYEQYF. The chain is built from TRBV5-1 and TRBJ2-7; 11 nucleotides match TRBD1. CDR3 length: 15 amino acids. Germline assignment: CDR1 SGHRS and CDR2 YFSETQ. With 0 bases clipped from V and 4 bases from J, the junction kept 3 bases outside the gene matches.

This rearrangement joins TRBV27 to TRBJ1-6; the match to TRBD1 covers 8 bases. This CDR3 is built from 13 residues. With 3 bases clipped from V and 10 bases from J, the junction kept 2 bases outside the gene matches. Germline CDR1 is MNHEY and CDR2 is SMNVEV (reference sequence). CDR3 sequence reads: CASSFRGQSPLHF. The DNA for the CDR3 is TGTGCCAGCAGTTTCAGGGGGCAGTCACCCCTCCACTTT.

The V and J genes are TRBV18 and TRBJ2-3; 7 nucleotides agree with TRBD1. CDR1 KGHSH and CDR2 LQKENI come from the germline V gene. J was trimmed by 2 bases and V by 0 bases; bases with no gene match: 2. CDR3 length: 15 amino acids. For the CDR3, the DNA is TGTGCCAGCTCACCACCGACAGGGAACACAGATACGCAGTATTTT. Protein product: CASSPPTGNTDTQYF.

V usage is TRBV7-9 and J usage is TRBJ1-5; D uncertain. This CDR3 has 17 amino acids. Per germline, CDR1 SEHNR and CDR2 FQNEAQ (reference sequence). Between the trimmed V and J ends, which lost 3 bases and 0 bases, there was a span of 15 bases. In DNA, the CDR3 is TGTGCCAGCAGCTTCGGATTTCTCGGGGATAGCAATCAGCCCCAGCATTTT. It yields the protein CASSFGFLGDSNQPQHF.

The chain is built from TRBV6-6 and TRBJ1-2; 10 nucleotides match TRBD1. Germline V gene sequence: CDR1 MNHNY, CDR2 SVGAGI (reference sequence). This CDR3 is built from 15 residues. The junction had 6 bases not matched to a gene; V was cut back by 5 bases and J by 3 bases. CDR3 in amino acids: CASSSLGQGDYGYTF. The CDR3 DNA reads as TGTGCCAGCAGTAGCCTAGGACAGGGGGACTATGGCTACACCTTC.

The chain is built from TRBV27 and TRBJ1-5; D is unresolved. In germline, CDR1 is MNHEY, CDR2 SMNVEV (reference sequence). The CDR3 spans 15 residues. Trimming stripped 3 bases from V and 0 bases from J, with 9 bases between. The CDR3 coding sequence is TGTGCCAGCAGTTTCGTTTATCCTAGCAATCAGCCCCAGCATTTT. The encoded protein is CASSFVYPSNQPQHF.

This clone was counted only a few times. Other DNA sequences in the sample encode the same CDR3. This chain joins TRBV6-1 and TRBJ1-5; no clear D gene. V was shortened by 6 bases and J by 4 bases, with 7 bases between the two germline ends. Germline CDR1 is MNHNS and CDR2 is SASEGT. The CDR3 has 12 residues. DNA for the CDR3: TGTGCCAGCAGACAACAGAATCAGCCCCAGCATTTT. It translates to CASRQQNQPQHF.

Remarks on this clone: Other DNA sequences of this sample code for an identical CDR3. J is TRBJ1-1 and V is TRBV11-3, with unresolved D. CDR1 is SGHNT and CDR2 is YENEEA in the germline V gene. The CDR3 totals 12 residues. Trimming shortened V by 6 bases and J by 4 bases, and 9 bases separated the two germline ends. As DNA, the CDR3 is TGTGCCAGCAGTCGGGGAGGCACTGAAGCTTTCTTT. Encoded protein: CASSRGGTEAFF. Full variable domain (missing parts from reference TRBV11-3 and TRBJ1-1): EAGVVQSPRYKIIEKKQPVAFWCNPISGHNTLYWYLQNLGQGPELLIRYENEEAVDDSQLPKDRFSAERLKGVDSTLKIQPAELGDSAVYLCASSRGGTEAFFGQGTRLTVV.

This clone was seen only once. The gene calls are TRBV11-2 and TRBJ1-4; possibly TRBD1 for D (6 bases). Germline V lookup: CDR1 SGHAT, CDR2 FQNNGV. This CDR3 is 16 amino acids long. V was trimmed by 3 bases and J by 7 bases, leaving 18 bases between them. CDR3 nucleotide sequence: TGTGCCAGCAGCTTGGGCACAGGGAATGTGGGTGAAAAACTGTTTTTT. Protein product: CASSLGTGNVGEKLFF.

The rearrangement uses TRBV5-4 and TRBJ1-2; the D gene is possibly TRBD1 (5 bases). The CDR3 totals 17 residues. The V gene lost 2 bases and the J gene lost 4 bases, with 21 bases spanning the gap. From germline, CDR1 is SGHNT and CDR2 YYREEE (reference sequence). CDR3 DNA sequence: TGTGCCAGCAGCTTACCGGGACCCGGGCGGGGTAGCTATGGCTACACCTTC. It specifies CASSLPGPGRGSYGYTF. The variable domain in full, completed from reference TRBV5-4 and TRBJ1-2, reads ETGVTQSPTHLIKTRGQQVTLRCSSQSGHNTVSWYQQALGQGPQFIFQYYREEENGRGNFPPRFSGLQFPNYSSELNVNALELDDSALYLCASSLPGPGRGSYGYTFGSGTRLTVV.